This is a list of T cell receptor beta chains from one sample in a study of shared clonotypes between healthy human individuals. The protocol was immunoSEQ multiplex PCR, while the TCRdb copy is restricted to in-frame clones and leaves out a portion. The table shows 1.5 million to 2.5 million clones, with about 95% occurring only once. Sequencing used naive CD8+ T cells sorted from blood. These receptors were collected from a man aged 18 to 30 in good health. The CDR3 runs from the conserved cysteine through the conserved F or W. The D gene is left open where the match is weak. Some rows mark clone size as missing; the rest say once, few, many or name a class of expanded clone.

V gene: TRBV7-6
clone size: NA
J gene: TRBJ1-3
D gene: NA
CDR3 protein: CASSLGAFVGNTIYF
CDR3 DNA: TGTGCCAGCAGCTTAGGTGCCTTCGTGGGAAACACCATATATTTT

V gene: TRBV9
clone size: once
J gene: TRBJ1-3
D gene: NA
CDR3 protein: CASSVGTSSGNTIYF
CDR3 DNA: TGTGCCAGCAGCGTCGGGACAAGCTCTGGAAACACCATATATTTT

V gene: TRBV20-1
clone size: NA
J gene: TRBJ2-7
D gene: NA
CDR3 protein: CSAYSFAEQYF
CDR3 DNA: TGCAGTGCTTACTCATTTGCCGAGCAGTACTTC

V gene: TRBV27
clone size: once
J gene: TRBJ2-3
D gene: NA
CDR3 protein: CASSLGMIADTQYF
CDR3 DNA: TGTGCCAGCAGTTTAGGAATGATTGCAGATACGCAGTATTTT

V gene: TRBV9
clone size: NA
J gene: TRBJ1-2
D gene: NA
CDR3 protein: CASSGKDTIYGYTF
CDR3 DNA: TGTGCCAGCAGCGGTAAGGACACGATCTATGGCTACACCTTC

V gene: TRBV6-5
clone size: NA
J gene: TRBJ1-2
D gene: TRBD1
CDR3 protein: CASSPRGGHGYTF
CDR3 DNA: TGTGCCAGCAGCCCCAGGGGGGGCCATGGCTACACCTTC

V gene: TRBV27
clone size: NA
J gene: TRBJ1-5
D gene: NA
CDR3 protein: CASSNTPSGLSNQPQHF
CDR3 DNA: TGTGCCAGCAGCAATACCCCTTCAGGACTTAGCAATCAGCCCCAGCATTTT

V gene: TRBV12-5
clone size: NA
J gene: TRBJ1-5
D gene: NA
CDR3 protein: CASGLVPDNQPQHF
CDR3 DNA: TGTGCTAGTGGTTTGGTTCCAGACAATCAGCCCCAGCATTTT

V gene: TRBV4-1
clone size: NA
J gene: TRBJ1-6
D gene: NA
CDR3 protein: CASSQPIGNNSPLHF
CDR3 DNA: TGCGCCAGCAGCCAACCAATAGGGAATAATTCACCCCTCCACTTT

V gene: TRBV4-1
clone size: NA
J gene: TRBJ2-7
D gene: NA
CDR3 protein: CASSQEYSGSSYEQYF
CDR3 DNA: TGCGCCAGCAGCCAAGAATATTCAGGTAGCTCCTACGAGCAGTACTTC

V gene: TRBV10-3
clone size: once
J gene: TRBJ2-1
D gene: NA
CDR3 protein: CAISALATSNEQFF
CDR3 DNA: TGTGCCATCAGTGCGCTAGCGACTAGCAATGAGCAGTTCTTC

V gene: TRBV4-3
clone size: NA
J gene: TRBJ2-1
D gene: NA
CDR3 protein: CASSQDRGGYNEQFF
CDR3 DNA: TGCGCCAGCAGCCAAGATCGTGGGGGTTACAATGAGCAGTTCTTC

V gene: TRBV18
clone size: NA
J gene: TRBJ2-7
D gene: NA
CDR3 protein: CASSQGNTYEQYF
CDR3 DNA: TGTGCCAGCTCACAGGGGAACACCTACGAGCAGTACTTC

V gene: TRBV30
clone size: NA
J gene: TRBJ1-2
D gene: NA
CDR3 protein: CAWSLGDGYTF
CDR3 DNA: TGTGCCTGGAGTTTGGGGGATGGCTACACCTTC

V gene: TRBV19
clone size: NA
J gene: TRBJ1-6
D gene: NA
CDR3 protein: CASSIPGYNSPLHF
CDR3 DNA: TGTGCCAGTAGTATCCCTGGCTATAATTCACCCCTCCACTTT

V gene: TRBV25-1
clone size: once
J gene: TRBJ2-1
D gene: NA
CDR3 protein: CASSGPPTRGWDEQFF
CDR3 DNA: TGTGCCAGCAGTGGTCCCCCGACCAGGGGCTGGGATGAGCAGTTCTTC

V gene: TRBV10-3
clone size: NA
J gene: TRBJ2-3
D gene: NA
CDR3 protein: CATGQSGTDTQYF
CDR3 DNA: TGTGCCACCGGACAGTCTGGGACAGATACGCAGTATTTT

V gene: TRBV6-5
clone size: once
J gene: TRBJ1-2
D gene: NA
CDR3 protein: CASSPSTLGYTF
CDR3 DNA: TGTGCCAGCAGTCCTTCGACTCTCGGCTACACCTTC

V gene: TRBV7-9
clone size: NA
J gene: TRBJ1-2
D gene: TRBD1
CDR3 protein: CASSNAGQPNYGYTF
CDR3 DNA: TGTGCCAGCAGCAACGCGGGACAGCCTAACTATGGCTACACCTTC

V gene: TRBV9
clone size: NA
J gene: TRBJ2-5
D gene: TRBD1
CDR3 protein: CASSASGTGGSETQYF
CDR3 DNA: TGTGCCAGCAGCGCCAGTGGGACAGGGGGTTCAGAGACCCAGTACTTC

V gene: TRBV7-9
clone size: once
J gene: TRBJ2-1
D gene: TRBD1
CDR3 protein: CASSFRQGDDYNEQFF
CDR3 DNA: TGTGCCAGCAGCTTCAGACAGGGTGACGATTACAATGAGCAGTTCTTC

V gene: TRBV28
clone size: NA
J gene: TRBJ2-7
D gene: TRBD1
CDR3 protein: CASDGGQTYEQYF
CDR3 DNA: TGTGCCAGCGATGGGGGACAGACATACGAGCAGTACTTC

V gene: TRBV23-1
clone size: NA
J gene: TRBJ1-2
D gene: NA
CDR3 protein: CASSHGTPPNYGYTF
CDR3 DNA: TGCGCCAGCAGTCATGGGACACCACCCAACTATGGCTACACCTTC

V gene: TRBV11-2
clone size: NA
J gene: TRBJ2-5
D gene: NA
CDR3 protein: CASSLEGVETQYF
CDR3 DNA: TGTGCCAGCAGCCTGGAGGGGGTGGAGACCCAGTACTTC

V gene: TRBV25-1
clone size: NA
J gene: TRBJ2-7
D gene: NA
CDR3 protein: CASSEIGGDYEQYF
CDR3 DNA: TGTGCCAGCAGTGAAATTGGGGGTGACTACGAGCAGTACTTC

V gene: TRBV7-8
clone size: NA
J gene: TRBJ1-1
D gene: NA
CDR3 protein: CASSLSSGPGTEAFF
CDR3 DNA: TGTGCCAGCAGCTTGTCCTCCGGGCCAGGCACTGAAGCTTTCTTT

V gene: TRBV7-9
clone size: NA
J gene: TRBJ2-7
D gene: NA
CDR3 protein: CASSNLRDMLKYEQYF
CDR3 DNA: TGTGCCAGCAGCAATCTCCGGGACATGTTGAAATACGAGCAGTACTTC

V gene: TRBV6-5
clone size: NA
J gene: TRBJ2-7
D gene: TRBD1
CDR3 protein: CASSPLSGGEQYF
CDR3 DNA: TGTGCCAGCAGCCCCTTATCAGGGGGCGAGCAGTACTTC

V gene: TRBV11-2
clone size: few
J gene: TRBJ2-5
D gene: NA
CDR3 protein: CASSLDRETQYF
CDR3 DNA: TGTGCCAGCAGCTTAGATCGAGAGACCCAGTACTTC

V gene: TRBV9
clone size: NA
J gene: TRBJ2-7
D gene: TRBD2
CDR3 protein: CASSLTGGSSYEQYF
CDR3 DNA: TGTGCCAGCAGCCTTACGGGGGGAAGTTCCTACGAGCAGTACTTC

V gene: TRBV9
clone size: NA
J gene: TRBJ1-2
D gene: NA
CDR3 protein: CASSVGSGGTFYGYTF
CDR3 DNA: TGTGCCAGCAGCGTAGGAAGTGGGGGGACCTTCTATGGCTACACCTTC

V gene: TRBV19
clone size: NA
J gene: TRBJ1-5
D gene: NA
CDR3 protein: CANPGDTVDQPQHF
CDR3 DNA: TGTGCCAACCCAGGGGATACGGTCGATCAGCCCCAGCATTTT

V gene: TRBV5-4
clone size: NA
J gene: TRBJ2-7
D gene: NA
CDR3 protein: CASSLTQGGYEQYF
CDR3 DNA: TGTGCCAGCAGCTTGACCCAGGGAGGATACGAGCAGTACTTC

V gene: TRBV6-6
clone size: NA
J gene: TRBJ2-5
D gene: TRBD2
CDR3 protein: CASSQTSVWETQYF
CDR3 DNA: TGTGCCAGCAGTCAGACTAGCGTTTGGGAGACCCAGTACTTC

V gene: TRBV29-1
clone size: NA
J gene: TRBJ1-2
D gene: NA
CDR3 protein: CSVVRQLDYGYTF
CDR3 DNA: TGCAGCGTTGTTAGGCAGTTGGACTATGGCTACACCTTC

V gene: TRBV4-1
clone size: NA
J gene: TRBJ2-7
D gene: NA
CDR3 protein: CASSQESFGSYEQYF
CDR3 DNA: TGCGCCAGCAGCCAAGAGAGCTTCGGATCCTACGAGCAGTACTTC

V gene: TRBV6-5
clone size: NA
J gene: TRBJ2-3
D gene: NA
CDR3 protein: CASSYSTGYPDTQYF
CDR3 DNA: TGTGCCAGCAGTTACTCGACGGGATACCCAGATACGCAGTATTTT

V gene: TRBV7-6
clone size: NA
J gene: TRBJ1-5
D gene: NA
CDR3 protein: CASSPEGFSYQPQHF
CDR3 DNA: TGTGCCAGCAGCCCCGAAGGGTTTTCTTATCAGCCCCAGCATTTT

V gene: TRBV18
clone size: once
J gene: TRBJ2-3
D gene: NA
CDR3 protein: CASSPQGPGFTDTQYF
CDR3 DNA: TGTGCCAGCTCACCACAGGGACCGGGATTTACAGATACGCAGTATTTT

V gene: TRBV6-6
clone size: NA
J gene: TRBJ1-2
D gene: NA
CDR3 protein: CASSSTKRGYTF
CDR3 DNA: TGTGCCAGCAGTTCTACTAAGAGGGGCTACACCTTC

V gene: TRBV4-3
clone size: NA
J gene: TRBJ2-1
D gene: NA
CDR3 protein: CASSPMGPIVNEQFF
CDR3 DNA: TGCGCCAGCAGCCCTATGGGACCGATAGTCAATGAGCAGTTCTTC

V gene: TRBV6-5
clone size: NA
J gene: TRBJ2-7
D gene: NA
CDR3 protein: CASSLASSYEQYF
CDR3 DNA: TGTGCCAGCAGTCTCGCCTCTTCCTACGAGCAGTACTTC

V gene: TRBV10-1
clone size: once
J gene: TRBJ2-1
D gene: TRBD2
CDR3 protein: CASSELSGSSNEQFF
CDR3 DNA: TGCGCCAGCAGTGAGCTTAGCGGGAGTAGCAATGAGCAGTTCTTC

V gene: TRBV30
clone size: NA
J gene: TRBJ1-1
D gene: TRBD1
CDR3 protein: CAWSSQGAGTEAFF
CDR3 DNA: TGTGCCTGGAGTTCCCAGGGGGCAGGGACTGAAGCTTTCTTT

V gene: TRBV7-8
clone size: NA
J gene: TRBJ2-1
D gene: NA
CDR3 protein: CASSLAAGLAYNEQFF
CDR3 DNA: TGTGCCAGCAGCTTAGCGGCAGGGTTGGCCTACAATGAGCAGTTCTTC

V gene: TRBV9
clone size: NA
J gene: TRBJ1-1
D gene: TRBD1
CDR3 protein: CASSDDRGNTEAFF
CDR3 DNA: TGTGCCAGCAGCGATGACAGGGGGAACACTGAAGCTTTCTTT

V gene: TRBV27
clone size: NA
J gene: TRBJ1-5
D gene: NA
CDR3 protein: CASSLIRGGSQPQHF
CDR3 DNA: TGTGCCAGCAGTTTAATTCGGGGTGGGAGTCAGCCCCAGCATTTT

V gene: TRBV19
clone size: once
J gene: TRBJ1-2
D gene: NA
CDR3 protein: CASSVGLGVTKKGYTF
CDR3 DNA: TGTGCCAGTAGTGTCGGCCTCGGAGTTACCAAAAAAGGCTACACCTTC

V gene: TRBV29-1
clone size: NA
J gene: TRBJ2-1
D gene: NA
CDR3 protein: CSGAPGQRNYNEQFF
CDR3 DNA: TGCAGCGGTGCCCCGGGGCAGCGGAACTACAATGAGCAGTTCTTC

V gene: TRBV4-3
clone size: NA
J gene: TRBJ1-5
D gene: NA
CDR3 protein: CASSQEVGGSQPQHF
CDR3 DNA: TGCGCCAGCAGCCAAGAGGTTGGGGGTAGCCAGCCCCAGCATTTT

V gene: TRBV6-5
clone size: NA
J gene: TRBJ2-7
D gene: NA
CDR3 protein: CASSYSASASSYEQYF
CDR3 DNA: TGTGCCAGCAGTTACTCGGCTAGCGCAAGCTCCTACGAGCAGTACTTC

V gene: TRBV6-5
clone size: NA
J gene: TRBJ2-1
D gene: NA
CDR3 protein: CASSRVDNEQFF
CDR3 DNA: TGTGCCAGCAGTAGGGTGGATAATGAGCAGTTCTTC

V gene: TRBV19
clone size: NA
J gene: TRBJ2-3
D gene: NA
CDR3 protein: CASSLGTVSTDTQYF
CDR3 DNA: TGTGCCAGTAGTCTCGGGACCGTGAGCACAGATACGCAGTATTTT

V gene: TRBV7-9
clone size: NA
J gene: TRBJ1-6
D gene: NA
CDR3 protein: CASSLAADIWGSPLHF
CDR3 DNA: TGTGCCAGCAGCTTAGCGGCCGACATATGGGGTTCACCCCTCCACTTT

V gene: TRBV10-3
clone size: NA
J gene: TRBJ1-2
D gene: NA
CDR3 protein: CAISDSPTLGYGYTF
CDR3 DNA: TGTGCCATCAGTGATTCCCCGACCCTGGGCTATGGCTACACCTTC

V gene: TRBV6-6
clone size: NA
J gene: TRBJ2-4
D gene: NA
CDR3 protein: CASSALLGAKNIQYF
CDR3 DNA: TGTGCCAGCAGTGCCCTACTAGGAGCCAAAAACATTCAGTACTTC

V gene: TRBV19
clone size: NA
J gene: TRBJ1-3
D gene: TRBD1
CDR3 protein: CASSIDSGTGISGNTIYF
CDR3 DNA: TGTGCCAGTAGTATTGATTCCGGGACAGGAATCTCTGGAAACACCATATATTTT